The 5 T cell receptor beta chains reported below all come from one sample, sequenced in a study of blood T cell repertoires in COVID-19. Sequencing used immunoSEQ multiplex PCR; TCRdb keeps in-frame clones, though not all of them. The sample carries about 370,000 clones, 70% to 90% recorded once. The sequencing input was peripheral blood. The receptors were gathered from a woman in her thirties with COVID-19, enrolled during active disease.

The chain has TRBV5-5 and TRBJ2-1; D remains ambiguous. This CDR3 spans 12 amino acids. Germline assignment: CDR1 SGHKS and CDR2 YYEKEE (reference sequence). V lost 2 bases and J lost 3, with 3 bases in between. CDR3 loop: CASSFGYNEQFF. DNA of the CDR3: TGTGCCAGCAGCTTCGGCTACAATGAGCAGTTCTTC. Supplemented by reference TRBV5-5 and TRBJ2-1, the full variable domain reads DAGVTQSPTHLIKTRGQQVTLRCSPISGHKSVSWYQQVLGQGPQFIFQYYEKEERGRGNFPDRFSARQFPNYSSELNVNALLLGDSALYLCASSFGYNEQFFGPGTRLTVL.

The chain links TRBV6-1 to TRBJ2-1, with 7 nucleotides matching TRBD2. J was trimmed by 5 bases and V by 2 bases; bases with no gene match: 6. This CDR3 spans 15 amino acids. CDR1 is MNHNS and CDR2 is SASEGT in the germline V gene. Written as DNA, the CDR3 is TGTGCCAGCAGTGAACTAGCGGCCTACAACAATGAGCAGTTCTTC. This encodes CASSELAAYNNEQFF.

This chain uses TRBV23-1 with TRBJ1-2; D unclear. TRBV23-1 is an ORF for which the function is uncertain. Trimming removed 5 bases at V and 7 bases at J, with 20 bases between. There are 15 residues in the CDR3. CDR3: CASSSATSGYLGYTF. CDR3 coding DNA: TGCGCCAGCAGTTCAGCGACCAGCGGATATCTTGGCTACACCTTC.

This clone was seen a single time. The J gene is TRBJ2-2, the V gene TRBV7-9; no clear D gene. The CDR3 totals 15 residues. Trimming cost V 5 bases and J 1 base, with 11 bases left between them. Germline CDR1 SEHNR, CDR2 FQNEAQ (reference sequence). The CDR3 spells CASSLLQENTGELFF. CDR3 nucleotides: TGTGCCAGCAGCCTACTACAAGAGAACACCGGGGAGCTGTTTTTT.

The rearrangement links TRBV7-2 to TRBJ2-1, with 9 bases matching TRBD2. The CDR3 extends over 15 amino acids. V dropped 1 base and J dropped 5; count of bases not matched to a gene: 3. Germline CDR1 and CDR2: SGHTA and FQGNSA. CDR3 bases: TGTGCCAGCAGCTTAGTGCTAGCGGGGAACAATGAGCAGTTCTTC. This translates into CASSLVLAGNNEQFF. Full variable domain (rest looked up from reference TRBV7-2 and TRBJ2-1): GAGVSQSPSNKVTEKGKDVELRCDPISGHTALYWYRQSLGQGLEFLIYFQGNSAPDKSGLPSDRFSAERTGGSVSTLTIQRTQQEDSAVYLCASSLVLAGNNEQFFGPGTRLTVL.